These 23 T cell receptor beta chains share one sample of origin, sequenced in a study of molecular identifiers for immune sequencing clone quantification. MiXCR, run by TCRdb on the PCR reads, gives a single entry per CDR3 protein. The sample lists 400,000 to 600,000 distinct CDR3 sequences, about 20% occurring once. What was sequenced was naive CD8+ T cells from blood, with Jurkat cell RNA spiked in. Indicated subset: FACS-sorted CD8+CD4-CCR7+CD45RA+ naive T cells. The receptor set was obtained from a human donor in good health. Some libraries in this study had Jurkat cell RNA spiked in.

As regards this clonotype: One junction end disagrees with the germline gene, perhaps due to a read error. This chain uses TRBV15 with TRBJ1-4, with unresolved D. This CDR3 has 14 amino acids. CDR1 and CDR2 from the germline V gene are LNHNV and YYDKDF (reference sequence). The CDR3 DNA reads TGTGCCACCAGCAGAGCGGTAGGGAGCGAAAAACGGTTTTTT. Translated, it gives CATSRAVGSEKRFF.

This chain joins TRBV27 and TRBJ2-7; perhaps TRBD1 as D (6 bases). The CDR3 is 12 residues long. Germline V gives CDR1 MNHEY, CDR2 SMNVEV (reference sequence). Trimming took 5 bases from V and 7 from J, leaving 12 bases between them. CDR3 sequence: CASSEQGEEQYF. In DNA, the CDR3 is TGTGCCAGCAGTGAACAGGGTGAAGAGCAGTACTTC.

J is TRBJ2-7 and V is TRBV27; 7 bases line up with TRBD2. This CDR3 has 14 residues. The germline CDR1 and CDR2 sequences are MNHEY and SMNVEV (reference sequence). The V gene end was trimmed by 5 bases and the J gene end by 4 bases; junction bases not matched to a gene: 8. The DNA for the CDR3 is TGTGCCAGCAGTCGGCAGCGGGAAGGGTACGAGCAGTACTTC. Translating it yields CASSRQREGYEQYF.

This clonotype was detected many times. The chain recombines TRBV4-3 with TRBJ2-3; 8 bases agree with TRBD2. Germline CDR1 reads LGHNA; CDR2 reads YSLEER. This CDR3 is built from 17 residues. V lost 1 base and J lost 2; bases outside the gene matches: 8. The CDR3 DNA reads TGCGCCAGCAGCCAAGGGACTAGCAAATTATACACAGATACGCAGTATTTT. It is translated as CASSQGTSKLYTDTQYF.

J is TRBJ1-4 and V is TRBV6-8; D remains unclear. The CDR3 has 14 residues. The V end was cut by 6 bases, the J end by 6 bases, with 14 bases between. Germline loops: CDR1 MNHGY, CDR2 SAAAGT. CDR3 sequence: CASRQNPGDEKLFF. The CDR3 DNA reads TGTGCCAGCAGACAAAACCCCGGCGATGAAAAACTGTTTTTT.

This chain connects TRBV12-3 or TRBV12-4 to TRBJ2-7; 8 nucleotides align to TRBD2. The CDR3 is made up of 18 amino acids. The J segment lost 1 base and the V segment lost 7 bases, leaving 18 bases of the junction unmatched. The CDR3 DNA reads as TGTGCCAGCACCCACGGGGGAGCGGGGGAGAGGAAATCCTACGAGCAGTACTTC. The encoded protein is CASTHGGAGERKSYEQYF.

A word on this clonotype: A much larger clone lies a single base off, so this may be a read error. The chain employs TRBV6-5 and TRBJ2-3; perhaps TRBD2 as D (5 bases). Trimming pared 2 bases from V and 4 bases from J, leaving 10 bases between. Germline V gene data show CDR1 as MNHEY and CDR2 as SVGAGI. The CDR3 spans 14 residues. Here the CDR3 reads CASSYGRSADTQYF. CDR3 in DNA: TGTGCCAGCAGTTACGGGAGATCGGCAGATACGCAGTATTTT.

This clonotype was detected ten times or more. The rearrangement joins TRBV28 to TRBJ2-3; 7 bases align to TRBD2. In germline, CDR1 is MDHEN, CDR2 SYDVKM. There are 17 residues in the CDR3. J was trimmed by 0 bases and V by 1 base; bases with no gene match: 7. The CDR3 spells CASSLFPGLESTDTQYF. The CDR3 bases are TGTGCCAGCAGTTTATTCCCAGGACTAGAGAGCACAGATACGCAGTATTTT.

Worth noting for this clonotype: Just one base apart from a much larger clone, this may be a read error. The CDR3 ends on some other residue instead of the conserved phenylalanine or tryptophan, so this is likely a read error. The rearrangement uses TRBV7-2 and TRBJ1-5; D gene uncertain. Trimming left V 3 bases short and J 5 bases short, with 11 bases between. The CDR3 covers 14 residues. Per germline, CDR1 SGHTA and CDR2 FQGNSA. CDR3 in amino acids: CASSFLGMDQPQHS. As DNA, the CDR3 is TGTGCCAGCAGCTTTCTGGGAATGGATCAGCCCCAGCATTCT.

The genes are TRBV5-1 and TRBJ2-7; perhaps D is TRBD1 or TRBD2 (5 bases each). Germline V CDR1 and CDR2: SGHRS, YFSETQ. The V end was cut by 8 bases, the J end by 2 bases, with 17 bases between. This CDR3 comprises 14 residues. The CDR3 region is CASSNRGVTYEQYF. For the CDR3, the DNA is TGCGCCAGTTCTAATAGAGGGGTTACCTACGAGCAGTACTTC.

On this clonotype: A single base separates this from a much larger clone, so it may be a read error. It is likely a read error, because the conserved phenylalanine at the end of the CDR3 is missing. The chain carries TRBV7-9 and TRBJ2-3; D remains unclear. Trimming removed 8 bases at V and 0 bases at J, with 3 bases between. The CDR3 is 11 residues long. Looked up from germline, CDR1 is SEHNR and CDR2 is FQNEAQ (reference sequence). The CDR3 bases are TGTGCCAGCCTGAGCACAGATACGCAGTATTCT. It encodes CASLSTDTQYS.

This clonotype was observed at least ten times. The chain carries TRBV19 and TRBJ2-7; 8 bases are shared with TRBD1. From germline, CDR1 is LNHDA and CDR2 SQIVND (reference sequence). V lost 5 bases to trimming and J lost 3 bases; unmatched junction nucleotides: 3. The length of the CDR3 is 13 residues. DNA of the CDR3: TGTGCCAGTAGTGTGGGACAGGACTACGAGCAGTACTTC. Translating it yields CASSVGQDYEQYF.

The V call is TRBV7-2, the J call TRBJ2-7; D tentatively reads TRBD1 or TRBD2 (5 bases each). This CDR3 region has 15 residues. Trimming removed 5 bases from V and 0 bases from J, with 14 bases in between. Looked up from germline, CDR1 is SGHTA and CDR2 is FQGNSA. The CDR3 here is CASSPRGRDSYEQYF. In nucleotides, the CDR3 is TGTGCCAGCAGCCCCCGGGGCAGGGACTCCTACGAGCAGTACTTC. The full variable domain, with the rest looked up from reference TRBV7-2 and TRBJ2-7, is GAGVSQSPSNKVTEKGKDVELRCDPISGHTALYWYRQSLGQGLEFLIYFQGNSAPDKSGLPSDRFSAERTGGSVSTLTIQRTQQEDSAVYLCASSPRGRDSYEQYFGPGTRLTVT.

The CDR3 protein is CASGLVGLVDNEKLFF. The DNA of the CDR3 is TGTGCTAGTGGTTTGGTGGGACTTGTGGATAATGAAAAACTGTTTTTT. The genes are TRBV12-5 and TRBJ1-4, with D perhaps matching TRBD1 (5 bases). The CDR3 spans 16 residues. Trimming removed 0 bases from V and 4 bases from J, with 12 bases in between. The germline CDR1 and CDR2 sequences are LGHNT and FRNRAP.

This clonotype was picked up many times. The gene calls are TRBV20-1 and TRBJ1-5, with D possibly matching TRBD1 (6 bases). Trimming cost V 0 bases and J 5 bases, with 11 bases left between them. The CDR3 consists of 14 residues. CDR1 is DFQATT and CDR2 is SNEGSKA in the germline V gene (reference sequence). For the CDR3, the DNA is TGCAGTGCTAGAGATCCGGGGGGCGATCAGCCCCAGCATTTT. Residues: CSARDPGGDQPQHF.

There are a few counts of this clonotype. This chain connects TRBV9 to TRBJ1-1, with D tentatively TRBD1 (5 bases). Germline assignment: CDR1 SGDLS and CDR2 YYNGEE. Between the trimmed V and J ends, which lost 4 bases and 11 bases, there was a span of 18 bases. The CDR3 contains 13 residues. CDR3 DNA sequence: TGTGCCAGCAGCCCTGGGACGGACACCGAGGCTTTCTTT. Translation: CASSPGTDTEAFF.

This clonotype was observed at least ten times. The J gene is TRBJ2-7, the V gene TRBV12-3 or TRBV12-4; a possible D gene is TRBD2 (6 bases). Trimming cost V 2 bases and J 8 bases, with 7 bases left between them. The CDR3 contains 11 residues. CDR3 nucleotide sequence: TGTGCCAGCAGTTTACGGGAGAAGCAGTACTTC. The encoded protein is CASSLREKQYF.

This clonotype was detected many times. The chain couples TRBV5-1 to TRBJ2-7; TRBD1 matches 7 bases. Germline lookup yields CDR1 SGHRS and CDR2 YFSETQ. The CDR3 extends over 13 amino acids. V lost 5 bases to trimming and J lost 2 bases; unmatched junction nucleotides: 4. The CDR3 DNA sequence: TGCGCCAGCAGGGGACAGAATACCTACGAGCAGTACTTC. Protein product: CASRGQNTYEQYF.

A note on this clonotype: This may be a read error: a much more frequent sequence differs by one nucleotide. DNA for the CDR3: TGTGCCAGCAGCCGATCGGACTTTTCCACAGATACGCAGTATTTT. The encoded protein is CASSRSDFSTDTQYF. The chain employs TRBV7-9 and TRBJ2-3, with TRBD2 as a possible D gene (5 bases). The V gene's germline CDR1 is SEHNR and CDR2 FQNEAQ (reference sequence). This CDR3 contains 15 residues. V lost 5 bases and J 2 bases, leaving 14 bases between the germline ends.

The V gene is TRBV19, the J gene TRBJ2-7; TRBD1 matches at 9 bases. Germline V CDR1 and CDR2: LNHDA, SQIVND (reference sequence). This CDR3 is 17 amino acids long. After removal of 0 bases from V and 2 bases from J, the junction contained 8 bases not matched to a gene. The CDR3 nucleotides are TGTGCCAGTAGTATAGATTCTACCGGGACAGGGCCCTACGAGCAGTACTTC. It is translated as CASSIDSTGTGPYEQYF.

About this clonotype: Sequence at one end of the junction differs from germline and may be a read error. The V and J genes are TRBV5-6 and TRBJ1-1; D gene unclear. Germline CDR1 and CDR2: SGHDT and YYEEEE. This CDR3 comprises 15 residues. CDR3: CASSLGGLRITEAFF. CDR3 in DNA: TGTGCCAGCAGCTTGGGAGGGTTGAGGATCACTGAAGCCTTCTTT.

This clonotype showed up many times. V and J are TRBV6-6 and TRBJ2-7; no clear D gene. The germline gives CDR1 MNHNY, CDR2 SVGAGI (reference sequence). The CDR3 sequence is 13 residues long. V lost 6 bases and J 2 bases, leaving 11 bases between the germline ends. CDR3 DNA sequence: TGTGCCAGCAGGAAGGACCGGCCCTACGAGCAGTACTTC. Translated: CASRKDRPYEQYF.

The rearrangement uses TRBV27 and TRBJ2-7, with D possibly being TRBD1 (5 bases). With 5 bases removed from V and 2 bases from J, the gap between germline ends came to 10 bases. The germline CDR1 and CDR2 sequences are MNHEY and SMNVEV (reference sequence). This CDR3 is 13 amino acids long. The CDR3: CASSVGRTYEQYF. CDR3 DNA: TGTGCCAGCAGTGTGGGGCGAACCTACGAGCAGTACTTC.